The text below deals with one TCR beta chain. Its antigen is undetermined. The data derive from a study of CD8 T cells in Susac syndrome. Study-wide results and limits: Individuals included in the TCR sequencing and HLA analysis were acknowledged by the study to be relatively few in number.

CDR3 size: 18 residues. V shed 6 bases and J 8 bases; nucleotides not matched to a gene: 18. Germline V gene data show CDR1 as MNHEY and CDR2 as SMNVEV (reference sequence). Reverse transcription used roughly 0.5 to 1 ug RNA and random hexamers. A single record per CDR3 protein comes from TCRdb applying MiXCR to the immunoSEQ multiplex PCR reads. Of about 120,000 distinct CDR3 sequences in the sample, approximately 94% are singletons; the top ten hold 0.1% to 0.15%. Peripheral blood CD8+ and CD4+ T cells were profiled by TCR beta sequencing. The V and J genes are TRBV27 and TRBJ1-4; 10 bases agree with TRBD1. The sample taken for sequencing was CD4+ T cells from PBMCs. The TCR sequence derives from a human donor with multiple sclerosis. CDR3 residues: CASSRRSETGGIKEKLFF. The CDR3 DNA reads TGTGCCAGCAGCCGCAGGTCCGAGACAGGGGGCATTAAGGAAAAACTGTTTTTT. The complete variable domain, with remaining parts taken from reference TRBV27 and TRBJ1-4, reads EAQVTQNPRYLITVTGKKLTVTCSQNMNHEYMSWYRQDPGLGLRQIYYSMNVEVTDKGDVPEGYKVSRKEKRNFPLILESPSPNQTSLYFCASSRRSETGGIKEKLFFGSGTQLSVL.